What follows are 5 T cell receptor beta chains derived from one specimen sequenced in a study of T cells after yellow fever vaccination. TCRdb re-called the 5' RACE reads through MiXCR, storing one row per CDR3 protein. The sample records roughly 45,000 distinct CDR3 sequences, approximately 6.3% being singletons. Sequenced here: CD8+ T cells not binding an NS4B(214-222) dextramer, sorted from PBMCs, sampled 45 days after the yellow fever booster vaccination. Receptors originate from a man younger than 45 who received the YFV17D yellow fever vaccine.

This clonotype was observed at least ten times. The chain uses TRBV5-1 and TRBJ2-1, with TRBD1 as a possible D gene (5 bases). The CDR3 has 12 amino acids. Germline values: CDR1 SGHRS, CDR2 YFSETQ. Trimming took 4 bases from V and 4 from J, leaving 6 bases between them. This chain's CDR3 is CASSRQYNEQFF. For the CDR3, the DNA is TGCGCCAGCAGCCGACAGTACAATGAGCAGTTCTTC.

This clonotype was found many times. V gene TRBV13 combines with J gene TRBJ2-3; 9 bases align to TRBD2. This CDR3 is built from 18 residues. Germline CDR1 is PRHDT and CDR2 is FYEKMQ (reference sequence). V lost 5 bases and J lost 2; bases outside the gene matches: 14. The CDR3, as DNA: TGTGCCAGCAGCCTTCCCGGGGGTAGCGGGAGTCCCACAGATACGCAGTATTTT. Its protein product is CASSLPGGSGSPTDTQYF.

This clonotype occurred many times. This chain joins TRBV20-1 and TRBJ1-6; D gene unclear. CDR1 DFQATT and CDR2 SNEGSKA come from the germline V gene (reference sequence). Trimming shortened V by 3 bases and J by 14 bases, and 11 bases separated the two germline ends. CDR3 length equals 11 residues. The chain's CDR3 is CSASGGLTLHF. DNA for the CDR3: TGCAGTGCTAGCGGCGGTTTGACCCTCCACTTT.

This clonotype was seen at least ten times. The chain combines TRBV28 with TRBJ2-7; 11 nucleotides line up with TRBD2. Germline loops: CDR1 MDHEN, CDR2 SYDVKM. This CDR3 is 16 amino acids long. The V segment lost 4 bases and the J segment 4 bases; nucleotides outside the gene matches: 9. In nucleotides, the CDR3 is TGTGCCAGCAGTTCGCGGACTAGCGGGTCGAGGTACGAGCAGTACTTC. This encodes CASSSRTSGSRYEQYF.

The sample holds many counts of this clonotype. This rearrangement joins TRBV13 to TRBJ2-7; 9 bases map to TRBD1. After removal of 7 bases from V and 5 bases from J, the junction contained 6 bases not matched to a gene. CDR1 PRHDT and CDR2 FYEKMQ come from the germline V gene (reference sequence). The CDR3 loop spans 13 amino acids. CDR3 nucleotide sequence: TGTGCCAGCACCGGCGGGACAGGGCACGAGCAGTACTTC. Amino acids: CASTGGTGHEQYF.